The 5 T cell receptor beta chains in this list originate from one sample, sequenced in a study of T cell clonality in common variable immunodeficiency. Study-wide results and caveats: Reportedly, TCR beta sequences from common variable immunodeficiency showed fewer deletions and N-nucleotide insertions.

Produced via immunoSEQ multiplex PCR; TCRdb's table is partial and in-frame only. This repertoire lists under 30,000 clones without singletons; roughly 8.8% sits in the top ten. What these receptors recognize is not known. The material sequenced was peripheral blood mononuclear cells. All receptors derive from a human donor with common variable immunodeficiency.

In this sample, this clone turned up a few times. The sequence runs out 3 residues before the end of the CDR3; the remainder is reconstructed from the germline J gene. The chain employs TRBV19 and TRBJ2-2; no clear D. There are 13 residues in the CDR3. Trimming stripped 6 bases from V and 2 bases from J, with 7 bases between. CDR1 LNHDA and CDR2 SQIVND come from the germline V gene (reference sequence). The sequenced part of the CDR3 DNA is TGTGCCAGTAGACTAATAAACACCGGGGAG. Translated, it gives CASRLINTGE. The full CDR3 protein is CASRLINTGELFF.

This clone has just a few counts. The read ends 3 residues early relative to the CDR3; the germline J gene fills the gap. This chain joins TRBV18 and TRBJ1-2, with D possibly matching TRBD1 (5 bases). Germline V gene sequence: CDR1 KGHSH, CDR2 LQKENI. The CDR3 is 12 residues long. Partial CDR3 DNA: TGTGCCAGCTCACCACTGGGGGGGAGC. Encoded protein: CASSPLGGS. The full CDR3 is CASSPLGGSYTF.

About this clone itself: Read sequence stops 3 residues before the CDR3 end, and the germline J gene provides the missing end. J is TRBJ2-7 and V is TRBV19, with 7 bases aligning to TRBD1. CDR3 length equals 14 residues. J was trimmed by 5 bases and V by 0 bases; bases with no gene match: 4. Germline V lookup: CDR1 LNHDA, CDR2 SQIVND (reference sequence). CDR3 residues: CASSIEGTDHEQYF. CDR3 DNA (partial): TGTGCCAGTAGTATAGAGGGGACAGACCACGAG.

There are a few counts of this clone. The read ends 3 residues before the CDR3 terminus; that terminus is restored from the germline J gene. V is TRBV29-1 and J is TRBJ2-5, with TRBD1 as a possible D gene (5 bases). The germline V gene has CDR1 SQVTM and CDR2 ANQGSEA. The CDR3 loop spans 12 amino acids. The V end was cut by 5 bases, the J end by 5 bases, with 12 bases between. CDR3 DNA (partial): TGCAGCGTTAGCGACAGTAGCGAGACC. Translated, it gives CSVSDSSET. The whole CDR3 is CSVSDSSETQYF.

The sequenced CDR3 bases are TGTGCCAGTAGTATATCGTCAGGGGCCTGGAACACTGAA. Protein sequence: CASSISSGAWNTE. The whole CDR3 sequence is CASSISSGAWNTEAFF. The genes are TRBV19 and TRBJ1-1, with D tentatively TRBD1 (6 bases). The sequence runs out 3 residues before the end of the CDR3; the remainder is reconstructed from the germline J gene. Germline V CDR1 and CDR2: LNHDA, SQIVND (reference sequence). The length of the CDR3 is 16 residues. With 2 bases removed from V and 1 base from J, the gap between germline ends came to 14 bases.